Presented here are 4 T cell receptor delta chains from one specimen sequenced in a study of γδ T cells in repeated Plasmodium falciparum infection. Gammadelta T cells were flow-sorted from PBMC into Vgamma9/Vdelta2+ and Vdelta2-negative populations for bulk analysis. TCRdb made new clone calls on the multiplex PCR reads using CATT. The sample consists of 75,000 to 95,000 delta-chain clones, approximately 0.92% of them appearing once. The specimen was gamma-delta T cells from blood. The receptors were gathered from a pool of human donors (malaria-infected and uninfected, not separated).

In its sample, this clone was seen a few times. The TCRdb protein comes from a much larger clone and disagrees with this DNA's translation at residue 8, likely due to a read error; the protein given here is derived from the DNA. This sequence joins TRDV1 and TRDJ1; 8 positions agree with TRDD3. The CDR3 consists of 23 residues. Germline CDR1 TSWWSYY, CDR2 QGS. The V and J ends lost 1 base and 0 bases, in that order; junction bases with no gene match: 25. For the CDR3, the DNA is TGTGCTCTTGGGGAACCCGCCTACCTACGCCAACTGGGGGGGACATACTACACCGATAAACTCATCTTT. Translation gives CALGEPAYLRQLGGTYYTDKLIF.

In its sample, this clone was seen a few times. The protein recorded in TCRdb matches a much larger clone and deviates from this DNA's translation at residue 14, suggesting a read error; the protein here is obtained by translating the DNA. The V call is TRDV1, the J call TRDJ1, with 8 bases fitting TRDD3. Trimming at V came to 0 bases and at J to 4 bases, leaving 16 bases not matched to a gene. This CDR3 has 19 amino acids. The germline gives CDR1 TSWWSYY, CDR2 QGS. The DNA of the CDR3 is TGTGCTCTTGGGGAACTATCCTACCAGGGGGATAGCTACATCGATAAACTCATCTTT. Its protein is CALGELSYQGDSYIDKLIF.

About this clone: This DNA's translation differs at residue 17 from TCRdb's protein, which comes from a much larger clone; a read error is likely, and the protein shown is translated from the DNA. V gene TRDV1 was called; the J gene was not; the D call TRDD3 from the table was never checked on the DNA. The CDR3 runs 19 residues. Germline loops: CDR1 TSWWSYY, CDR2 QGS. The CDR3, as DNA: TGTGCTCTTGGGGAACTTGTACTTCCTCCCGGATGGAACACCGATAAACCCATCTTT. As protein: CALGELVLPPGWNTDKPIF.

This clone was seen more than once but under ten times. The protein given by TCRdb reflects a much larger clone and differs at residue 15 from this DNA's translation, likely from a read error; the protein shown is the DNA's translation. The chain carries TRDV1 and TRDJ1, with D perhaps TRDD3 (7 bases). TCRdb offers no J gene call, so here the DNA was matched to germline to obtain one. The CDR3 is 26 residues long. Germline-derived CDR1 and CDR2 are TSWWSYY and QGS. Trimming pared 0 bases from V and 1 base from J, leaving 42 bases between. This CDR3 is CALGELVPILPLLGNNEGAGTDKLIF. CDR3 DNA sequence: TGTGCTCTTGGGGAACTGGTCCCAATCCTTCCCTTACTGGGGAATAATGAGGGTGCGGGCACCGATAAACTCATCTTT.